Listed here is a single TCR beta chain. What it recognizes is unknown. The data derive from a study of shared clonotypes between healthy human individuals. Findings and limits, study-wide: Naive subsets typically showed greater estimated richness than memory subsets.

The CDR3 totals 15 residues. From germline, CDR1 is MNHEY and CDR2 SMNVEV (reference sequence). V dropped 1 base and J dropped 5 bases, with 14 bases sitting between them. Execution of the assay was at deep level. The protocol was immunoSEQ multiplex PCR, while the TCRdb copy is restricted to in-frame clones and leaves out a portion. The repertoire includes about 2.2 million clones, just over 90% of them detected once, and less than 2% sits in the top ten. The naive CD8 subset, CD45RO-negative cells positively selected for CCR7, excluded terminally differentiated effector memory CD45RA+ cells. Every donor, a Caucasian adult, lived in Nashville, Tennessee.

Sequenced sample: naive CD8+ T cells from PBMCs. The receptor's source is a man younger than 35 in good health. Some clones in this sample may be carry-over from other donors' samples. This chain uses TRBV27 with TRBJ2-5; maybe TRBD2 (6 bases). The CDR3 region has the DNA TGTGCCAGCAGTTTATACGGAGGGGATGAGGAGACCCAGTACTTC. Protein product: CASSLYGGDEETQYF.